This is a list of T cell receptor beta chains from one sample in a study of CD8 T cell repertoires and HIV-1 epitope variants. The antigens of these receptors remain unknown. TCRdb keeps only in-frame clones here, not all; method: immunoSEQ multiplex PCR. The sample has 2,500 or so clones; approximately 70% are singletons. Sequencing was done on a sample of cultured CD8+ T cells derived from PBMCs. Receptors were obtained from a male donor with HIV. Both conserved end residues are part of each CDR3. Each record gives: clone size, J gene, D gene, V gene, CDR3 protein, CDR3 DNA. The D gene is left open where the match is weak. A row's size may be missing; if present it is once, few, many or a size class.

few,TRBJ1-1,NA,TRBV16,CASSQYTANTEAFF,TGTGCCAGCAGCCAGTATACAGCAAACACTGAAGCTTTCTTT
once,TRBJ2-7,NA,TRBV6-5,CASSEGAGPYEQYF,TGTGCCAGCAGTGAAGGAGCAGGTCCCTACGAGCAGTACTTC
NA,TRBJ2-1,NA,TRBV4-1,CASSQASSYNEQFF,TGCGCCAGCAGCCAAGCGAGCTCCTACAATGAGCAGTTCTTC
NA,TRBJ2-7,NA,TRBV7-8,CASSLYGVATSGYEQYF,TGTGCCAGCAGCTTGTATGGGGTTGCGACTAGTGGTTACGAGCAGTACTTC
NA,TRBJ1-2,NA,TRBV19,CASSIEGQEINYGYTF,TGTGCCAGTAGTATAGAAGGGCAGGAAATTAACTATGGCTACACCTTC
few,TRBJ2-2,TRBD2,TRBV27,CARKLAGRNTGELFF,TGTGCCAGGAAGCTAGCGGGGAGGAACACCGGGGAGCTGTTTTTT
NA,TRBJ2-7,NA,TRBV13,CASTGGVYEQYF,TGTGCCAGCACGGGCGGGGTCTACGAGCAGTACTTC
few,TRBJ2-7,NA,TRBV10-2,CASAPGSLWDEQYF,TGCGCCAGCGCCCCAGGCAGCCTTTGGGACGAGCAGTACTTC
few,TRBJ1-1,NA,TRBV7-8,CASSPGLGGVGEAFF,TGTGCCAGCAGCCCCGGCCTCGGTGGAGTAGGTGAAGCTTTCTTT
NA,TRBJ2-1,TRBD2,TRBV6-6,CASNLLAGDYNEQFF,TGTGCCAGCAACTTACTAGCGGGGGACTACAATGAGCAGTTCTTC
NA,TRBJ1-1,NA,TRBV28,CASSLRLVANTEAFF,TGTGCCAGCAGTTTGCGGCTGGTAGCTAACACTGAAGCTTTCTTT
NA,TRBJ2-7,NA,TRBV29-1,CSVDSGSSYEQYF,TGCAGCGTTGACTCGGGGAGCTCCTACGAGCAGTACTTC
NA,TRBJ2-1,TRBD2,TRBV28,CASSSLLAGGPDEQFF,TGTGCCAGCAGTTCCCTACTAGCGGGGGGGCCTGATGAGCAGTTCTTC
once,TRBJ1-4,NA,TRBV4-2,CASSQETFGQKSNEKLFF,TGTGCCAGCAGCCAAGAAACTTTTGGGCAGAAGTCTAATGAAAAACTGTTTTTT
NA,TRBJ2-3,TRBD1,TRBV7-3,CASSSITGDTDTQYF,TGTGCCAGCAGCTCGATCACAGGGGACACAGATACGCAGTATTTT
NA,TRBJ2-1,NA,TRBV7-9,CASSLGGARYNEQFF,TGTGCCAGCAGCTTAGGAGGGGCGAGGTACAATGAGCAGTTCTTC
NA,TRBJ2-7,NA,TRBV6-7,CASSYRSPPVGLCHEQYF,TGTGCCAGCAGTTACCGTTCCCCCCCCGTTGGGTTATGTCACGAGCAGTACTTC
NA,TRBJ2-7,TRBD2,TRBV28,CASSLYAGGRNEQYF,TGTGCCAGCAGTTTATATGCGGGAGGGCGGAACGAGCAGTACTTC
NA,TRBJ2-2,NA,TRBV29-1,CSVGRPNTGELFF,TGCAGCGTTGGACGTCCGAACACCGGGGAGCTGTTTTTT
NA,TRBJ2-3,TRBD2,TRBV5-8,CASSPTSGKDTDTQYF,TGTGCCAGCAGCCCCACTAGCGGGAAAGATACAGATACGCAGTATTTT
NA,TRBJ2-7,NA,TRBV28,CASSPLVYEQYF,TGTGCCAGCAGTCCCCTAGTCTACGAGCAGTACTTC
NA,TRBJ2-3,NA,TRBV14,CASSQGFGGALTDTQYF,TGTGCCAGCAGCCAAGGGTTCGGGGGAGCCCTCACAGATACGCAGTATTTT
NA,TRBJ2-5,TRBD1,TRBV10-1,CASSRDRGQETQYF,TGCGCCAGCAGCCGGGACAGGGGGCAAGAGACCCAGTACTTC
few,TRBJ2-3,TRBD2,TRBV9,CASSVGRGGTTDTQYF,TGTGCCAGCAGCGTAGGGCGGGGGGGAACCACAGATACGCAGTATTTT
NA,TRBJ1-1,NA,TRBV28,CASSRFNTEAFF,TGTGCCAGCAGTCGTTTTAACACTGAAGCTTTCTTT
NA,TRBJ1-4,NA,TRBV27,CASSPLAAGSNEKLFF,TGTGCCAGCAGTCCCCTAGCGGCAGGGTCTAATGAAAAACTGTTTTTT
NA,TRBJ1-1,NA,TRBV5-1,CASTQGPAMNTEAFF,TGCGCCAGCACCCAGGGGCCTGCTATGAACACTGAAGCTTTCTTT
NA,TRBJ2-7,NA,TRBV5-1,CASSLGGINYEQYF,TGCGCCAGCAGCTTGGGGGGGATCAACTACGAGCAGTACTTC
NA,TRBJ2-7,NA,TRBV6-6,CASSLRDTPYEQYF,TGTGCCAGCAGTTTACGGGACACCCCCTACGAGCAGTACTTC
NA,TRBJ1-1,NA,TRBV27,CASSPSDTYTEAFF,TGTGCCAGCAGCCCCTCCGACACTTACACTGAAGCTTTCTTT
few,TRBJ2-7,NA,TRBV2,CASSDYGQRDEQYF,TGTGCCAGCAGTGACTACGGACAGCGCGACGAGCAGTACTTC
few,TRBJ1-1,NA,TRBV18,CASSPGANTEAFF,TGTGCCAGCTCACCAGGGGCGAACACTGAAGCTTTCTTT
NA,TRBJ2-1,TRBD2,TRBV19,CASSISGGRYNEQFF,TGTGCCAGTAGTATAAGCGGGGGGCGATACAATGAGCAGTTCTTC
large,TRBJ1-4,NA,TRBV4-3,CASSQDSTGNIATNEKLFF,TGCGCCAGCAGCCAAGATTCAACGGGGAACATTGCAACTAATGAAAAACTGTTTTTT
NA,TRBJ2-1,NA,TRBV27,CASSLGQGGYEQFF,TGTGCCAGCAGTTTGGGGCAGGGTGGCTATGAGCAGTTCTTC
NA,TRBJ2-1,TRBD1,TRBV28,CASSPGGSEQFF,TGTGCCAGCAGTCCAGGGGGAAGTGAGCAGTTCTTC
NA,TRBJ2-2,TRBD2,TRBV28,CASSLIAGDWGAGELFF,TGTGCCAGCAGTTTAATAGCGGGAGATTGGGGAGCCGGGGAGCTGTTTTTT
NA,TRBJ2-7,TRBD1,TRBV28,CASSPPDRVYEQYF,TGTGCCAGCAGTCCACCAGACAGGGTATACGAGCAGTACTTC
NA,TRBJ2-7,NA,TRBV5-4,CASSLASYEQYF,TGTGCCAGCAGTCTGGCCTCCTACGAGCAGTACTTC
few,TRBJ2-1,TRBD1,TRBV6-6,CASSYRQGEYNEQFF,TGTGCCAGCAGTTACCGACAGGGCGAATACAATGAGCAGTTCTTC
NA,TRBJ1-1,NA,TRBV7-9,CASSFGSSNTEAFF,TGTGCCAGCAGCTTTGGGAGTTCGAACACTGAAGCTTTCTTT
NA,TRBJ1-2,NA,TRBV5-6,CASSFRGAGYGYTF,TGTGCCAGCAGCTTTAGGGGGGCGGGCTATGGCTACACCTTC
NA,TRBJ2-1,NA,TRBV2,CASTGGSGGNEQFF,TGTGCCAGCACAGGGGGCAGCGGGGGCAATGAGCAGTTCTTC
NA,TRBJ2-3,NA,TRBV9,CASSVGGGASTDTQYF,TGTGCCAGCAGCGTAGGAGGGGGGGCTAGCACAGATACGCAGTATTTT
NA,TRBJ2-3,NA,TRBV7-2,CASSPGIHTDTQYF,TGTGCCAGCAGTCCGGGGATTCACACAGATACGCAGTATTTT
NA,TRBJ2-7,TRBD2,TRBV10-3,CAITPDEREADEQYF,TGTGCCATCACCCCGGATGAGCGGGAGGCAGACGAGCAGTACTTC
NA,TRBJ2-1,TRBD2,TRBV28,CASSLVGGNNEQFF,TGTGCCAGCAGTTTAGTGGGAGGGAATAATGAGCAGTTCTTC
NA,TRBJ1-2,TRBD1,TRBV13,CASSPGGQGEGYTF,TGTGCCAGCAGCCCTGGTGGACAGGGGGAAGGCTACACCTTC